The clone carrying this T cell receptor (beta chain) showed up many times. The record originates from a study of neurological immune-mediated disorders. The cDNA was synthesized by 5'RACE incorporating 10-nucleotide random UMIs. TCRdb re-called the 5' RACE reads with MiXCR, one entry per CDR3 protein. The data contain about 53,000 distinct CDR3 sequences, 15% to 20% of them singletons. This sequence was found in a man in his sixties in good health. Sample: PBMCs.

CDR3 sequence: CASSSVTWNTEAFF. As DNA, the CDR3 is TGTGCCAGCAGCTCGGTCACTTGGAACACTGAAGCTTTCTTT. The genes are TRBV7-8 and TRBJ1-1; D is uncertain. With 4 bases removed from V and 1 base from J, the gap between germline ends came to 10 bases. The CDR3 has 14 amino acids. Looked up from germline, CDR1 is SGHVS and CDR2 is FQNEAQ. Supplemented by reference TRBV7-8 and TRBJ1-1, the full variable domain reads GAGVSQSPRYKVAKRGQDVALRCDPISGHVSLFWYQQALGQGPEFLTYFQNEAQLDKSGLPSDRFFAERPEGSVSTLKIQRTQQEDSAVYLCASSSVTWNTEAFFGQGTRLTVV.